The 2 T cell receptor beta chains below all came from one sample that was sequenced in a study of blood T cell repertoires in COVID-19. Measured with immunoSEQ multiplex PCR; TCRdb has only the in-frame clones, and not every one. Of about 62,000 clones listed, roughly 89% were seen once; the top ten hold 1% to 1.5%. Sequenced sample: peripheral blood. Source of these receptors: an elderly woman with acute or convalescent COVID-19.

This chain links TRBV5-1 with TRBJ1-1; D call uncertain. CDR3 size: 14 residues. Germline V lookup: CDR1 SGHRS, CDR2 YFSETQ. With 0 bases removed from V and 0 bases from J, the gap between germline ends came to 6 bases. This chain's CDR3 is CASSLDSVNTEAFF. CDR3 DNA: TGCGCCAGCAGCTTGGACAGTGTGAACACTGAAGCTTTCTTT.

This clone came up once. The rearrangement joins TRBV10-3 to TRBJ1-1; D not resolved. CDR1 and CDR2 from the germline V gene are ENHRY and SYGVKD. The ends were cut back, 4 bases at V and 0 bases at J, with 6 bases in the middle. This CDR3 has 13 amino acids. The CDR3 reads CAISGELNTEAFF. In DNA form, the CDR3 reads TGTGCCATCAGTGGGGAGTTGAACACTGAAGCTTTCTTT.